The 14 T cell receptor beta chains given below trace back to one sample, sequenced in a study of cytomegalovirus exposure and HLA in healthy donors. Both 60 Vbeta primers and 13 Jbeta primers went into the PCR. Repertoires were generated with immunoSEQ multiplex PCR, while TCRdb's copy carries only in-frame clones and drops some. The sample lists 100,000 to 150,000 clones; about 10% were seen once. The sequenced material came from PBMCs. These receptors came from a woman aged 18-29 years in good health and CMV-seropositive.

The chain links TRBV28 to TRBJ2-7; possible D gene TRBD2, 5 bases. Germline assignment: CDR1 MDHEN and CDR2 SYDVKM. V dropped 8 bases and J dropped 4 bases, with 15 bases sitting between them. CDR3 length equals 13 residues. The CDR3 nucleotides are TGTGCCAGCTGTGGCGGGCACATTTACGAGCAGTACTTC. It yields the protein CASCGGHIYEQYF.

This clone occurred a few times. J is TRBJ2-7 and V is TRBV19; 7 bases align to TRBD1. CDR1 is LNHDA, CDR2 SQIVND, per germline (reference sequence). The trim removed 10 bases at V and 2 bases at J, leaving 8 bases unmatched. This CDR3 is 13 amino acids long. This chain's CDR3 is CATSPQGAYEQYF. The CDR3 nucleotides are TGTGCCACCTCCCCCCAGGGGGCCTACGAGCAGTACTTC.

V usage is TRBV7-3 and J usage is TRBJ1-1; possible D gene TRBD1, 6 bases. This CDR3 region has 13 residues. V gave up 6 bases and J gave up 2 bases, with 10 bases separating them. Germline V lookup: CDR1 SGHTA, CDR2 FQGTGA. The DNA of the CDR3 is TGTGCCAGCAGTGAACAGGGTAACACTGAAGCTTTCTTT. This translates into CASSEQGNTEAFF.

The chain carries TRBV15 and TRBJ2-7; D uncertain. CDR1 is LNHNV and CDR2 is YYDKDF in the germline V gene (reference sequence). Trimming removed 5 bases from V and 0 bases from J, with 23 bases in between. The CDR3 is 18 amino acids. The CDR3 reads CATSGRVPAPYLSYEQYF. The CDR3 nucleotides read TGTGCCACCAGCGGCCGGGTCCCGGCACCATACCTCTCCTACGAGCAGTACTTC.

Of note for this clone: In the same sample, other DNA sequences code for this CDR3. The rearrangement uses TRBV2 and TRBJ1-2; weak D call: TRBD1 (5 bases). The CDR3 is 13 residues long. Trimming cost V 3 bases and J 4 bases, with 9 bases left between them. Germline V gene lookup returns CDR1 SNHLY and CDR2 FYNNEI. The CDR3 nucleotides read TGTGCCAGCAGTGAGCAGGGAGGCTATGGCTACACCTTC. Translation gives CASSEQGGYGYTF.

The chain recombines TRBV10-2 with TRBJ1-1; D not certain. This CDR3 contains 15 residues. V was clipped by 10 bases and J by 0 bases, with 18 bases between them. Germline CDR1 reads WSHSY; CDR2 reads SAAADI. The CDR3: CATKMNQVLNTEAFF. The CDR3 region has the DNA TGCGCCACTAAAATGAACCAGGTGCTGAACACTGAAGCTTTCTTT.

This chain uses TRBV27 with TRBJ1-2; 7 nucleotides match TRBD1. V lost 3 bases, J lost 8 bases, and 12 bases stayed unmatched. The CDR3 is 15 amino acids. In germline, CDR1 is MNHEY, CDR2 SMNVEV (reference sequence). The DNA for the CDR3 is TGTGCCAGCAGTTTTAAACGGGACAGCCCAGAGGGCTACACCTTC. The encoded protein is CASSFKRDSPEGYTF.

This rearrangement joins TRBV5-1 to TRBJ2-6; D may be TRBD2 (6 bases). The CDR3 loop spans 16 amino acids. Germline values: CDR1 SGHRS, CDR2 YFSETQ. Deletions cut 1 base from V and 2 bases from J, with 10 bases between. DNA for the CDR3: TGCGCCAGCAGCTTGTCGACGGGAGCTGGGGCCAACGTCCTGACTTTC. As protein: CASSLSTGAGANVLTF.

This rearrangement joins TRBV19 to TRBJ2-1, with 11 bases aligning to TRBD2. CDR1 and CDR2 (germline): LNHDA, SQIVND (reference sequence). The CDR3 is 16 amino acids. After removal of 11 bases from V and 4 bases from J, the junction contained 13 bases not matched to a gene. CDR3: CACKTSGINPYNEQFF. The CDR3 coding sequence is TGTGCCTGCAAGACTAGCGGGATAAACCCTTACAATGAGCAGTTCTTC.

The chain employs TRBV19 and TRBJ2-3; D unresolved. V was shortened by 7 bases and J by 3 bases, with 11 bases between the two germline ends. Germline CDR1 and CDR2: LNHDA and SQIVND (reference sequence). The CDR3 has 13 amino acids. CDR3 sequence (DNA): TGTGCCAGTAACTCGGGTAATACAGATACGCAGTATTTT. This sequence encodes CASNSGNTDTQYF.

The rearrangement joins TRBV9 to TRBJ1-1; a weak D match, TRBD1 (5 bases). Germline CDR1 and CDR2: SGDLS and YYNGEE. V lost 4 bases and J 0 bases, leaving 13 bases between the germline ends. The CDR3 spans 15 residues. This CDR3 reads CASSPSGGMNTEAFF. In DNA, the CDR3 is TGTGCCAGCAGCCCCTCGGGGGGGATGAACACTGAAGCTTTCTTT.

Only a few counts were recorded for this clone. V gene TRBV6-5 combines with J gene TRBJ1-5; possibly TRBD1 for D (6 bases). The ends were cut back, 6 bases at V and 0 bases at J, with 9 bases in the middle. Germline CDR1 MNHEY, CDR2 SVGAGI. CDR3 size: 14 residues. CDR3 sequence (DNA): TGTGCCAGCAGGACGGACAGTAGCAATCAGCCCCAGCATTTT. This sequence encodes CASRTDSSNQPQHF.

This clone was counted only a few times. This rearrangement joins TRBV5-6 to TRBJ1-2, with 8 positions matching TRBD1. The germline CDR1 and CDR2 sequences are SGHDT and YYEEEE. V lost 0 bases and J lost 2; bases outside the gene matches: 3. The length of the CDR3 is 15 residues. The CDR3 DNA is TGTGCCAGCAGCTTGGCTGGGGACAGGAACTATGGCTACACCTTC. Translated: CASSLAGDRNYGYTF.

This sequence joins TRBV5-4 and TRBJ1-2, with 7 bases identical to TRBD1. The germline gives CDR1 SGHNT, CDR2 YYREEE (reference sequence). The CDR3 contains 16 residues. J was trimmed by 0 bases and V by 5 bases; bases with no gene match: 10. CDR3 DNA: TGTGCCAGCAGGCGAGGGACAGAGTTAGCTAACTATGGCTACACCTTC. Translation: CASRRGTELANYGYTF.